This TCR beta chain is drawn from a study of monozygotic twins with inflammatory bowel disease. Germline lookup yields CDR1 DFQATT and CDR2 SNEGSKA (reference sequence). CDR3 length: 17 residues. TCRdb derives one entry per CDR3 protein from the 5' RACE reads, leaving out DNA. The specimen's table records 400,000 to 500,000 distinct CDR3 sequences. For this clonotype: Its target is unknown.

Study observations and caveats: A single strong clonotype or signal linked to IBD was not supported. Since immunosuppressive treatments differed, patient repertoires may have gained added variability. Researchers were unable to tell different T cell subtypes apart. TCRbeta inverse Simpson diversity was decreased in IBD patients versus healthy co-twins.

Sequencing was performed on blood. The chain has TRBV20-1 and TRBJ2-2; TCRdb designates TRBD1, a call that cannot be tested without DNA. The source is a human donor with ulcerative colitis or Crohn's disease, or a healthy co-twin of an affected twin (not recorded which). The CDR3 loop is CSASDLGGRWDTGELFF.